This T cell receptor beta chain was recorded in a study of post-analysis software for immune sequencing data. About this clonotype: Its matching antigen is unknown.

Study results and limitations: Four or five TRBV segments, TRBV5-6, TRBV5-1 and TRBV20-1 among them, were found more frequent in patients than controls.

The CDR3 runs 15 residues. V lost 3 bases and J lost 0, with 9 bases in between. Germline loops: CDR1 KGHSH, CDR2 LQKENI. Included in the TCR beta cDNA libraries were unique molecular identifiers. TCRdb ran MiXCR on the PCR reads and lists one entry per CDR3 protein. The sample carries 740,000 or so distinct CDR3 sequences, about 50% recorded once. Input material: blood. The chain recombines TRBV18 with TRBJ1-3, with D unresolved. The clonotype originates from a girl aged 10-17 years with multiple sclerosis. The CDR3 sequence is CASSPQSNSGNTIYF. The CDR3 nucleotides read TGTGCCAGCTCACCCCAAAGCAACTCTGGAAACACCATATATTTT.